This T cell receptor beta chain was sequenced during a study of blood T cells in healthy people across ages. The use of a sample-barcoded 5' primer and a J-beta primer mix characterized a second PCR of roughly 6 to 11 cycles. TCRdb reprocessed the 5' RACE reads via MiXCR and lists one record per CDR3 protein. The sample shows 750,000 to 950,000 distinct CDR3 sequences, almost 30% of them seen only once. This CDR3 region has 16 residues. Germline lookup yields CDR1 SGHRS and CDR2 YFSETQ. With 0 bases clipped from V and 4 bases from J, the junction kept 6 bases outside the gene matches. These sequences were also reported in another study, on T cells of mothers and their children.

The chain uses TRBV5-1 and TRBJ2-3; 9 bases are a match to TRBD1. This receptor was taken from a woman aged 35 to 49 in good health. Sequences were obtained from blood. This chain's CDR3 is CASSLGTGAGADTQYF. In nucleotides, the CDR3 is TGCGCCAGCAGCTTGGGGACAGGGGCCGGAGCAGATACGCAGTATTTT. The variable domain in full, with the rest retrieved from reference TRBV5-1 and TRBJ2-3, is KAGVTQTPRYLIKTRGQQVTLSCSPISGHRSVSWYQQTPGQGLQFLFEYFSETQRNKGNFPGRFSGRQFSNSRSEMNVSTLELGDSALYLCASSLGTGAGADTQYFGPGTRLTVL.